This passage covers 9 T cell receptor beta chains from one sample sequenced in a study of response to subunit inactivated influenza vaccine. TCRdb used MiXCR to reprocess the RT-PCR reads, holding one entry per CDR3 protein. Among a few hundred thousand distinct CDR3 sequences listed, approximately 11% were seen once. This material consisted of PBMCs from blood, taken about 6 weeks after vaccination. The receptors here all came from a man in his fifties who received an inactivated influenza vaccine.

This rearrangement joins TRBV7-2 to TRBJ1-5; TRBD1 might be the D (6 bases). Per the germline V gene, CDR1 is SGHTA and CDR2 is FQGNSA. The CDR3 loop spans 16 amino acids. Trimming pared 0 bases from V and 0 bases from J, leaving 9 bases between. This CDR3 is CASSLAWGASNQPQHF. The DNA of the CDR3 is TGTGCCAGCAGCTTAGCGTGGGGGGCTAGCAATCAGCCCCAGCATTTT. Looking up the rest from reference TRBV7-2 and TRBJ1-5 gives the full variable domain: GAGVSQSPSNKVTEKGKDVELRCDPISGHTALYWYRQSLGQGLEFLIYFQGNSAPDKSGLPSDRFSAERTGGSVSTLTIQRTQQEDSAVYLCASSLAWGASNQPQHFGDGTRLSIL.

This clonotype was seen a few times. The chain has TRBV7-9 and TRBJ2-7; D not certain. Germline V lookup: CDR1 SEHNR, CDR2 FQNEAQ (reference sequence). The germline V and J ends were trimmed by 0 bases and 0 bases, with 6 bases remaining between them. The CDR3 sequence is 14 residues long. The CDR3 is CASSLASNSYEQYF. The CDR3 DNA reads TGTGCCAGCAGCTTAGCGTCCAACTCCTACGAGCAGTACTTC.

The chain uses TRBV5-1 and TRBJ2-2, with 7 bases that match TRBD1. The ends lost 2 bases at V and 1 base at J; junction bases unmatched: 5. There are 16 residues in the CDR3. Germline V CDR1 and CDR2: SGHRS, YFSETQ. The CDR3 bases are TGCGCCAGCAGCTTCGAAAGGACAGGGAACACCGGGGAGCTGTTTTTT. Translating gives CASSFERTGNTGELFF. The full variable domain, its missing parts supplied by reference TRBV5-1 and TRBJ2-2, is KAGVTQTPRYLIKTRGQQVTLSCSPISGHRSVSWYQQTPGQGLQFLFEYFSETQRNKGNFPGRFSGRQFSNSRSEMNVSTLELGDSALYLCASSFERTGNTGELFFGEGSRLTVL.

The V gene is TRBV6-1, the J gene TRBJ1-2, with a possible D match to TRBD1 (6 bases). Per the germline V gene, CDR1 is MNHNS and CDR2 is SASEGT. The CDR3 has 13 amino acids. The V and J ends lost 7 bases and 10 bases respectively, with 19 bases between them. CDR3 DNA sequence: TGTGCCAGCAACGCCCCGGGGGCCGGAGCCTACACCTTC. It yields the protein CASNAPGAGAYTF.

This clonotype has ten or more counts. This sequence joins TRBV24-1 and TRBJ2-1; 7 nucleotides line up with TRBD1. Germline loops: CDR1 KGHDR, CDR2 SFDVKD. J lost 7 bases, V lost 3 bases, and 11 bases had no gene match. This CDR3 is 16 amino acids long. DNA of the CDR3: TGTGCCACCAGTGATAGGTTCCGACAGGGACGAAATGAGCAGTTCTTC. It yields the protein CATSDRFRQGRNEQFF.

The gene calls are TRBV20-1 and TRBJ2-7, with D possibly being TRBD2 (6 bases). V was shortened by 5 bases and J by 6 bases, with 14 bases between the two germline ends. Germline V gives CDR1 DFQATT, CDR2 SNEGSKA (reference sequence). The CDR3 length is 12 residues. The CDR3 coding sequence is TGCAGTGCTGGAAGACTAGTCCGCGAGCAGTACTTC. This codes for CSAGRLVREQYF.

This clonotype was counted a few times. The chain carries TRBV11-2 and TRBJ2-7; 7 bases line up with TRBD1. Per the germline V gene, CDR1 is SGHAT and CDR2 is FQNNGV. The CDR3 length is 14 residues. The V segment lost 1 base and the J segment 4 bases; nucleotides outside the gene matches: 4. Here the CDR3 reads CASSLVGTEYEQYF. In nucleotides, the CDR3 is TGTGCCAGCAGCTTAGTAGGGACAGAGTACGAGCAGTACTTC.

The chain uses TRBV5-6 and TRBJ2-1; maybe TRBD1 (5 bases). In germline, CDR1 is SGHDT, CDR2 YYEEEE. This CDR3 contains 15 residues. With 0 bases removed from V and 4 bases from J, the gap between germline ends came to 11 bases. The CDR3 region is CASSLEQESYNEQFF. The DNA for the CDR3 is TGTGCCAGCAGCTTGGAACAGGAAAGTTACAATGAGCAGTTCTTC.

This clonotype has only a few counts. The V gene is TRBV20-1, the J gene TRBJ2-7, with no clear D. The germline V gene has CDR1 DFQATT and CDR2 SNEGSKA (reference sequence). V was shortened by 2 bases and J by 0 bases, with 14 bases between the two germline ends. The CDR3 is 15 amino acids. This chain's CDR3 is CSARSSGHNSYEQYF. The CDR3 DNA is TGCAGTGCTAGAAGTTCCGGCCATAACTCCTACGAGCAGTACTTC.